These T cell receptor beta chains were read from a single sample in a study of a mutant IDH1 vaccine in newly diagnosed glioma. Data came from immunoSEQ multiplex PCR; TCRdb stores just in-frame clones and leaves some out. This table has about 32,000 clones, approximately 80% appearing once. No antigen has been assigned to these receptors. The sequenced sample was PBMCs, obtained from a glioma patient whose treatment included an IDH1 peptide vaccine. These TCRs come from a woman aged 40 to 50 with glioma. Both conserved end residues are part of each CDR3. The D gene is left open where the match is weak. Clone size is not always given. Where it is, it says once, few, many or a class for expanded clones.

d_gene	len	j_gene	abundance	v_gene	CDR3nt	CDR3aa
NA	15	TRBJ1-3	NA	TRBV19	TGTGCCAGTAGTATAGGAGGGGACTCTGGAAACACCATATATTTT	CASSIGGDSGNTIYF
TRBD2	14	TRBJ2-7	NA	TRBV7-8	TGTGCCAGCAGCGCGGGACTAGCGGAGTACGAGCAGTACTTC	CASSAGLAEYEQYF
NA	13	TRBJ1-1	NA	TRBV4-3	TGCGCCAGCAGCCAAGATATGTACACTGAAGCTTTCTTT	CASSQDMYTEAFF
TRBD1	14	TRBJ1-5	NA	TRBV18	TGTGCCAGCTCACCGCTGCACAGGGGATCACCCCAGCATTTT	CASSPLHRGSPQHF
NA	16	TRBJ2-6	NA	TRBV5-1	TGCGCCAGCAGCCCGGGGACCGCAGCTGGGGCCAACGTCCTGACTTTC	CASSPGTAAGANVLTF
NA	13	TRBJ2-5	NA	TRBV14	TGTGCCAGCAGCCGTGGGGTTCGGGGGACCCAGTACTTC	CASSRGVRGTQYF
NA	12	TRBJ1-1	few	TRBV5-6	TGTGCCAGCAGCTTGGGACTGGCAGGAGCTTTCTTT	CASSLGLAGAFF
TRBD1	14	TRBJ1-1	NA	TRBV14	TGTGCCAGCAGCCTACAGGGGGCTGGGACTGAAGCTTTCTTT	CASSLQGAGTEAFF
NA	16	TRBJ1-2	NA	TRBV23-1	TGCGCCAGCAGTCAATCCCAGGACGAGGAACTCTATGGCTACACCTTC	CASSQSQDEELYGYTF
TRBD1	15	TRBJ1-4	NA	TRBV7-2	TGTGCCAGCAGCTTAGTGTGGCAGGGGGCTGAAAAACTGTTTTTT	CASSLVWQGAEKLFF
NA	18	TRBJ2-1	NA	TRBV4-1	TGCGCCAGCAGCCCTACCAGGGGACCGGCGGCGACTAGGCGTGAGCAGTTCTTC	CASSPTRGPAATRREQFF
NA	15	TRBJ2-7	NA	TRBV30	TGTGCCTGGAGTGTAGGGCTATGGGGGTTAAACGAGCAGTACTTC	CAWSVGLWGLNEQYF
TRBD1	15	TRBJ1-1	NA	TRBV28	TGTGCCAGCAGTCTGCAGGGGGCCTTTATCACTGAAGCTTTCTTT	CASSLQGAFITEAFF
NA	15	TRBJ1-5	NA	TRBV19	TGTGCCAGTAGTATAATGGGGCAGGGGAGACAGCCCCAGCATTTT	CASSIMGQGRQPQHF
NA	11	TRBJ2-7	NA	TRBV19	TGTGCCAGTCGATCTCCTAACGAGCAGTACTTC	CASRSPNEQYF
NA	13	TRBJ2-7	NA	TRBV6-5	TGTGCCAGCTGGTCACAGTGGATCTACGAGCAGTACTTC	CASWSQWIYEQYF
NA	13	TRBJ1-2	NA	TRBV9	TGTGCCAGCAGCGCCCCCGGGAACTATGGCTACACCTTC	CASSAPGNYGYTF
NA	13	TRBJ1-2	NA	TRBV18	TGTGCCAGCTCACCCGCCTCCACGGCTGGCTACACCTTC	CASSPASTAGYTF
TRBD1	17	TRBJ1-1	NA	TRBV15	TGTGCCACCAGCAGAGAGACAGGGGTAGGATGGAACACTGAAGCTTTCTTT	CATSRETGVGWNTEAFF
NA	15	TRBJ1-1	NA	TRBV7-9	TGTGCCAGCAGCTTCCCGGGGGCCATGAACACTGAAGCTTTCTTT	CASSFPGAMNTEAFF
NA	12	TRBJ1-2	few	TRBV2	TGTGCCAGCGGCTCGGACAGCTATGGCTACACCTTC	CASGSDSYGYTF
NA	14	TRBJ1-5	once	TRBV12-5	TGTGCTAGTGGTTTGGGAGGGCTCAATCAGCCCCAGCATTTT	CASGLGGLNQPQHF
NA	14	TRBJ2-2	NA	TRBV9	TGTGCCAGCAGCGTAGCGTCAGGGACCGGGGAGCTGTTTTTT	CASSVASGTGELFF
NA	13	TRBJ1-1	NA	TRBV10-3	TGTGCCTCCAACGGGGACTTGAACACTGAAGCTTTCTTT	CASNGDLNTEAFF
NA	14	TRBJ1-1	NA	TRBV6-5	TGTGCCAGCAGTCCGCGCAGCTTGCGGACTGAAGCTTTCTTT	CASSPRSLRTEAFF
TRBD1	14	TRBJ2-7	NA	TRBV5-4	TGTGCCAGCAGCTTTCAGTGGACAGGCGTCGAGCAGTACTTC	CASSFQWTGVEQYF
NA	13	TRBJ1-1	few	TRBV2	TGTGCCAGCAGTGTGACAAGGCTAGGGGAAGCTTTCTTT	CASSVTRLGEAFF
NA	15	TRBJ2-2	NA	TRBV14	TGTGCCAGCAGCCAAGAGCGGGCGTTCACCGGGGAGCTGTTTTTT	CASSQERAFTGELFF
NA	14	TRBJ2-1	NA	TRBV19	TGTGCCAGTAGTATAGATAGAGGCTATAATGAGCAGTTCTTC	CASSIDRGYNEQFF
TRBD1	15	TRBJ1-1	NA	TRBV6-5	TGTGCCAGCAGTTCCCCGGGACAGAGGAACACTGAAGCTTTCTTT	CASSSPGQRNTEAFF
TRBD1	15	TRBJ1-1	few	TRBV4-1	TGCGCCAGCAGACTACAGGGGGCGTCGAACACTGAAGCTTTCTTT	CASRLQGASNTEAFF
TRBD1	13	TRBJ2-7	NA	TRBV2	TGTGCCAGCAGTGTGGGACAGGCCTACGAGCAGTACTTC	CASSVGQAYEQYF
NA	12	TRBJ1-5	NA	TRBV19	TGTGCCAGTACGTCCGTGAGGCAGCCCCAGCATTTT	CASTSVRQPQHF
NA	12	TRBJ1-2	NA	TRBV29-1	TGCAGCGTTGTCCGGGCTTCCTATGGCTACACCTTC	CSVVRASYGYTF
NA	16	TRBJ1-4	NA	TRBV4-1	TGCGCCAGCAGCCAAGGTATAAGGGTATACGATGAAAAACTGTTTTTT	CASSQGIRVYDEKLFF
NA	14	TRBJ2-5	once	TRBV5-1	TGCGCCAGCAGCTTGGTTTCCCTGCAAGAGACCCAGTACTTC	CASSLVSLQETQYF
TRBD1	14	TRBJ1-5	NA	TRBV2	TGTGCCAGCAGTTGGGGACAGGGAAATCAGCCCCAGCATTTT	CASSWGQGNQPQHF